A single sample is the source of the 3 T cell receptor beta chains below, sequenced in a study of human T cells and chemical hapten exposure (dated by TCRdb to 2020 to 2022). Unfractionated whole blood was collected in Tempus Blood RNA tubes, and total RNA was extracted from that blood. Library preparation used 5' RACE. TCRdb names Illumina MiSeq as the instrument used. TCRdb redid the processing of the public reads, applying fastp at Q25 and MiXCR, and retained in-frame beta chains. Every entry covers one CDR3 protein and lists the most common genes and DNA from its rows. The sample profile shows under 85,000 distinct CDR3 sequences; 7.7% of them were found once. The leading ten clones occupy over 2% of the sample. The source of these receptors is a male donor in good health.

Ten or more counts support this clonotype. The chain is built from TRBV5-6 and TRBJ2-3; D is possibly TRBD1 (6 bases). This CDR3 comprises 16 residues. The V gene lost 4 bases and the J gene lost 0 bases, with 15 bases spanning the gap. Germline CDR1 reads SGHDT; CDR2 reads YYEEEE. This CDR3 reads CASSPTGRGSTDTQYF. Here the CDR3 DNA reads TGTGCCAGCAGCCCTACAGGCAGGGGCAGCACAGATACGCAGTATTTT.

The chain joins TRBV10-3 to TRBJ2-7, with D uncertain. From germline, CDR1 is ENHRY and CDR2 SYGVKD. The CDR3 has 15 residues. Trimming removed 3 bases at V and 1 base at J, with 13 bases between. CDR3 sequence (DNA): TGTGCCATCAGTGAAACTATCGGGCCGTCCTACGAGCAGTACTTC. Protein sequence: CAISETIGPSYEQYF.

The chain carries TRBV4-3 and TRBJ1-1; 7 positions match TRBD1. The length of the CDR3 is 15 residues. In germline, CDR1 is LGHNA, CDR2 YSLEER. V lost 3 bases, J lost 3 bases, and 7 bases stayed unmatched. CDR3 nucleotide sequence: TGCGCCAGCAGCCATATGTACAGGGGTTACACTGAAGCTTTCTTT. Translation gives CASSHMYRGYTEAFF.